A single sample is the source of the 6 T cell receptor beta chains below, sequenced in a study of Graves' ophthalmopathy and Graves' hyperthyroidism. CDR3 regions of TCR beta were amplified from RNA transcripts. Following a first-round RT-PCR that used HTBI primers, a second-round multiplex PCR was carried out. Each CDR3 protein gets one entry after TCRdb re-called the multiplex PCR reads with MiXCR. The data hold 300,000 to 500,000 distinct CDR3 sequences, with 15% observed a single time. Material for sequencing was peripheral blood. The receptor source for this set is a woman in her late teens or twenties with stable Graves' hyperthyroidism.

In this sample, this clonotype turned up many times. The chain carries TRBV6-6 and TRBJ1-1; D remains ambiguous. This CDR3 is 14 amino acids long. Germline V gene sequence: CDR1 MNHNY, CDR2 SVGAGI (reference sequence). V shed 10 bases and J shed 2 bases, with 17 bases lying between them. The CDR3: CATTSPKVNTEAFF. The CDR3 coding sequence is TGTGCCACAACGAGTCCGAAAGTAAACACTGAAGCTTTCTTT.

This clonotype was counted many times. CDR3 nucleotide sequence: TGTGCCACCAGTGACGCTGGACAGGGAGGGCAAGAGACCCAGTACTTC. As protein: CATSDAGQGGQETQYF. The rearrangement uses TRBV24-1 and TRBJ2-5; maybe TRBD1 (8 bases). V was clipped by 4 bases and J by 2 bases, with 16 bases between them. CDR1 and CDR2 (germline): KGHDR, SFDVKD. The CDR3 consists of 16 residues.

This clonotype was picked up a small number of times. This chain joins TRBV25-1 and TRBJ2-2, with 9 positions matching TRBD1. V shed 2 bases and J 0 bases; nucleotides not matched to a gene: 10. Germline-derived CDR1 and CDR2 are MGHDK and SYGVNS. The CDR3 has 19 residues. CDR3 DNA: TGTGCCAGCAGTGAAAGTTGGACAGGGGCCTACTCGAACACCGGGGAGCTGTTTTTT. Translating it yields CASSESWTGAYSNTGELFF. The complete variable domain, with remaining parts taken from reference TRBV25-1 and TRBJ2-2, reads EADIYQTPRYLVIGTGKKITLECSQTMGHDKMYWYQQDPGMELHLIHYSYGVNSTEKGDLSSESTVSRIRTEHFPLTLESARPSHTSQYLCASSESWTGAYSNTGELFFGEGSRLTVL.

This clonotype was counted at least ten times. The chain joins TRBV12-3 or TRBV12-4 to TRBJ2-5; 7 bases line up with TRBD2. The CDR3 length is 15 residues. Trimming took 6 bases from V and 1 from J; bases not matched to a gene: 8. CDR3 in DNA: TGTGCCAGCAGGGGCACCGGGACTATCCAAGAGACCCAGTACTTC. Amino acids: CASRGTGTIQETQYF.

This clonotype was seen once. For the CDR3, the DNA is TGTGCCAGCACCCGACAGGGTATGAACACTGAAGCTTTCTTT. It yields the protein CASTRQGMNTEAFF. V gene TRBV27 combines with J gene TRBJ1-1, with TRBD1 matching 7 bases. V lost 7 bases and J lost 0; bases outside the gene matches: 5. The CDR3 spans 14 residues. Looked up from germline, CDR1 is MNHEY and CDR2 is SMNVEV (reference sequence).

This clonotype was recorded a few times. This chain connects TRBV10-1 to TRBJ2-2; the D call may be TRBD1 or TRBD2 (5 bases each). CDR1 WNHNN and CDR2 SYGVQD come from the germline V gene (reference sequence). The CDR3 is 14 residues long. The germline V and J ends were trimmed by 2 bases and 4 bases, with 8 bases remaining between them. For the CDR3, the DNA is TGCGCCAGCAGTGAGGGGGGAACCACCGGGGAGCTGTTTTTT. Protein sequence: CASSEGGTTGELFF.